This is a list of T cell receptor beta chains from one sample in a study of shared clonotypes between healthy human individuals. Sequencing used immunoSEQ multiplex PCR; TCRdb keeps in-frame clones, though not all of them. The data show 850,000 to 1,100,000 clones, about 72% seen once. What was sequenced was memory CD4+ T cells from PBMCs. The receptors stem from a man between 18 and 35 years old in good health. Some clones in this sample may be carry-over from other donors' samples. Both conserved end residues are part of each CDR3. A D gene is named only where the DNA matches it firmly. Clone size is shown for a subset of rows, as once, few, many or a class of expanded clone.

cdr3_length,j_call,v_call,clone_size,d_call,cdr3_nt,cdr3_aa
14,TRBJ1-1,TRBV7-9,once,.,TGTGCCAGCAGCTTAGACCCGAAGAACACTGAAGCTTTCTTT,CASSLDPKNTEAFF
14,TRBJ2-5,TRBV7-2,.,.,TGTGCCAGCAGCCCGCAGGGGTTCGGGGAGACCCAGTACTTC,CASSPQGFGETQYF
14,TRBJ2-7,TRBV19,.,TRBD2,TGTGCCAGTAGTTCCGGGACTAGAGGCTACGAGCAGTACTTC,CASSSGTRGYEQYF
17,TRBJ2-3,TRBV4-2,.,.,TGTGCCAGCAGCCAAGCGAGACTAGGTCTAGGCACAGATACGCAGTATTTT,CASSQARLGLGTDTQYF
14,TRBJ2-2,TRBV11-2,few,.,TGTGCCAGCAGAGAGAACTCCGGGACCGGGGAGCTGTTTTTT,CASRENSGTGELFF
15,TRBJ2-1,TRBV5-1,.,TRBD1,TGCGCCAGCAGCTCGACAGGGAGCTCCTACAATGAGCAGTTCTTC,CASSSTGSSYNEQFF
16,TRBJ2-1,TRBV5-6,.,.,TGTGCCAGCAGCTTGCTAGCAAACCCCTCTGGCAATGAGCAGTTCTTC,CASSLLANPSGNEQFF
14,TRBJ1-1,TRBV19,.,TRBD1,TGTGCCAGTAGCCCACAGGGGCGTCGGACTGAAGCTTTCTTT,CASSPQGRRTEAFF
15,TRBJ1-5,TRBV18,.,.,TGTGCCAGCTCACCTGGGCAGGGTGGCAATCAGCCCCAGCATTTT,CASSPGQGGNQPQHF
17,TRBJ2-6,TRBV2,.,TRBD1,TGTGCCAGCAGTTTGGGACAGGGGGCTCCTGGGGCCAACGTCCTGACTTTC,CASSLGQGAPGANVLTF
12,TRBJ1-1,TRBV6-5,once,.,TGTGCCAGCAGTTTCCGGGGGGATGAAGCTTTCTTT,CASSFRGDEAFF
15,TRBJ2-5,TRBV18,.,.,TGTGCCAGCTCACCACCCTCCCGGAACCAAGAGACCCAGTACTTC,CASSPPSRNQETQYF
12,TRBJ1-2,TRBV11-2,few,.,TGTGCCAGCAGCTGGCGGGGTGATGGCTACACCTTC,CASSWRGDGYTF
13,TRBJ1-1,TRBV18,few,.,TGTGCCAGCTCACCACCAGGAAACACTGAAGCTTTCTTT,CASSPPGNTEAFF
16,TRBJ2-7,TRBV4-2,.,.,TGTGCCAGCAGCCAAGAGGGGGGGCAGAAATCTTACGAGCAGTACTTC,CASSQEGGQKSYEQYF